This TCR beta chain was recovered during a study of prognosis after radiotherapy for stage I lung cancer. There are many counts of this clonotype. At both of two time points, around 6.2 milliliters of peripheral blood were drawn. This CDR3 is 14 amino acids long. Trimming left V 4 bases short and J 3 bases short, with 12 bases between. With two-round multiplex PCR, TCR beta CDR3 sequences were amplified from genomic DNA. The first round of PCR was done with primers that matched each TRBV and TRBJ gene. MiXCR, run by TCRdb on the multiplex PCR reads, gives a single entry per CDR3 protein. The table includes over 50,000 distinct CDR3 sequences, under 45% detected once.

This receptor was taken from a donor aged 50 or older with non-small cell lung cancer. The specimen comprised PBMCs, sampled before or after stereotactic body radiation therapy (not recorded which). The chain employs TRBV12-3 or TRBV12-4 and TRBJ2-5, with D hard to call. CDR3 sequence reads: CASSYSGRKETQYF. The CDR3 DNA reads TGTGCCAGCAGTTACTCTGGGCGTAAAGAGACCCAGTACTTC.